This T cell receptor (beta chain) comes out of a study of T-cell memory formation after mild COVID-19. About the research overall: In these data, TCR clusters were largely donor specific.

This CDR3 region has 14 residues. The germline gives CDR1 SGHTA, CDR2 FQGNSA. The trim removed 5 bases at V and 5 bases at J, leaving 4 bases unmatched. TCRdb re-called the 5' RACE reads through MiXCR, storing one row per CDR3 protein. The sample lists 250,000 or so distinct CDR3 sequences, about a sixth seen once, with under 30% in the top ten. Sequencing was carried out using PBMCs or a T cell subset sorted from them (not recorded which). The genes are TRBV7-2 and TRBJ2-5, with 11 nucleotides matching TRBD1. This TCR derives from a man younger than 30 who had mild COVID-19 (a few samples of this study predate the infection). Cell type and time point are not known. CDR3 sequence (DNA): TGTGCCAGCAGCGGACAGGGGGCTCGGGAGACCCAGTACTTC. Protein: CASSGQGARETQYF.